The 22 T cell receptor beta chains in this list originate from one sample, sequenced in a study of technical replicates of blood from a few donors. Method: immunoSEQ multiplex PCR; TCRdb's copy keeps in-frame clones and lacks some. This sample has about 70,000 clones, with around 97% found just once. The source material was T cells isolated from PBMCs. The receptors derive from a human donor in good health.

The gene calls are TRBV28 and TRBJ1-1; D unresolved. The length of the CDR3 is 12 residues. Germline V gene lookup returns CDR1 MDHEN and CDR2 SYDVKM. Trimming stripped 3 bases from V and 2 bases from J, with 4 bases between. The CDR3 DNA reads TGTGCCAGCAGTTTGAGAAACACTGAAGCTTTCTTT. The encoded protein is CASSLRNTEAFF. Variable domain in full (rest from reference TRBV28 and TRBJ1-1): DVKVTQSSRYLVKRTGEKVFLECVQDMDHENMFWYRQDPGLGLRLIYFSYDVKMKEKGDIPEGYSVSREKKERFSLILESASTNQTSMYLCASSLRNTEAFFGQGTRLTVV.

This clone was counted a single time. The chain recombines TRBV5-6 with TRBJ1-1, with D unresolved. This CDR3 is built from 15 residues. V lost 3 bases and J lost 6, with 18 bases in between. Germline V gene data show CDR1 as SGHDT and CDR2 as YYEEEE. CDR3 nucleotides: TGTGCCAGCAGCTCCCTATGGGCTCGGATCGCTGAAGCTTTCTTT. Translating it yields CASSSLWARIAEAFF. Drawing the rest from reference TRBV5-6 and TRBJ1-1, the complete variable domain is DAGVTQSPTHLIKTRGQQVTLRCSPKSGHDTVSWYQQALGQGPQFIFQYYEEEERQRGNFPDRFSGHQFPNYSSELNVNALLLGDSALYLCASSSLWARIAEAFFGQGTRLTVV.

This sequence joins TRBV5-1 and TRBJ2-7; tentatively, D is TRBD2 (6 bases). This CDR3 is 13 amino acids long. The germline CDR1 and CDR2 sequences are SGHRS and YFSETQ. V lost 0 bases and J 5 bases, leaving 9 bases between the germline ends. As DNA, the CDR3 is TGCGCCAGCAGCTTGGAGGGGACTCACGAGCAGTACTTC. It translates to CASSLEGTHEQYF.

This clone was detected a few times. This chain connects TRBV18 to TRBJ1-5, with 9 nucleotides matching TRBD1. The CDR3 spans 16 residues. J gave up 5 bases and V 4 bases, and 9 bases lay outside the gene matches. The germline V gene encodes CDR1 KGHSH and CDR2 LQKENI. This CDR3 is CASSRSRDRDYQPQHF. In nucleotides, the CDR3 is TGTGCCAGCTCACGTTCCCGGGACAGGGACTATCAGCCCCAGCATTTT.

DNA of the CDR3: TGTGCCAGTAGTACTCTCACAGGGAGCAATCAGCCCCAGCATTTT. Protein product: CASSTLTGSNQPQHF. This sequence joins TRBV19 and TRBJ1-5, with TRBD1 as a possible D gene (6 bases). From germline, CDR1 is LNHDA and CDR2 SQIVND (reference sequence). This CDR3 region has 15 residues. The V end lost 4 bases, the J end lost 1 base, and 11 bases lay between the germline ends.

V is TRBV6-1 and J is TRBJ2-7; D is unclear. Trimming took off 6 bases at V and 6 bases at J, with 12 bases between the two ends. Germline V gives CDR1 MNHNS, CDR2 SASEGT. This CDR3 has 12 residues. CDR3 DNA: TGTGCCAGCAGCCAACCTGAGCTCGAGCAGTACTTC. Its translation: CASSQPELEQYF.

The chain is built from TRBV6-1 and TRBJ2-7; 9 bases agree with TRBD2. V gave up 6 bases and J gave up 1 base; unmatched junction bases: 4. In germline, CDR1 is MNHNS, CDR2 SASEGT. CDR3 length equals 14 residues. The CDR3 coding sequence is TGTGCCAGCAGCAAGCGGGGGGAGTCCTACGAGCAGTACTTC. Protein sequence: CASSKRGESYEQYF.

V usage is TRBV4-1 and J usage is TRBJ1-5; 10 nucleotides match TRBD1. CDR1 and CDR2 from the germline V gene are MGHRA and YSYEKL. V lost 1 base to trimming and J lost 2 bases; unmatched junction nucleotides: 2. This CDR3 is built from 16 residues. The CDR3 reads CASSQVTGGRNQPQHF. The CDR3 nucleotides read TGCGCCAGCAGCCAAGTGACAGGGGGCCGCAATCAGCCCCAGCATTTT.

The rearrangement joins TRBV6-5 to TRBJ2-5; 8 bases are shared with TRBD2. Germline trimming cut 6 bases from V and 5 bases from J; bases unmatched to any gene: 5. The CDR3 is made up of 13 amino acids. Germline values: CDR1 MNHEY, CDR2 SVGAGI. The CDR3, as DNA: TGTGCCAGCAGACCCGGACTAGCCGAGACCCAGTACTTC. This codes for CASRPGLAETQYF.

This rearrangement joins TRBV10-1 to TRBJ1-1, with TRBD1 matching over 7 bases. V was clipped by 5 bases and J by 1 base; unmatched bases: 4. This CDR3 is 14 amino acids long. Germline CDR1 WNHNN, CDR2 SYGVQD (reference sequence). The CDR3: CASSRGQANTEAFF. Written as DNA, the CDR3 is TGCGCCAGCAGTCGCGGACAGGCGAACACTGAAGCTTTCTTT.

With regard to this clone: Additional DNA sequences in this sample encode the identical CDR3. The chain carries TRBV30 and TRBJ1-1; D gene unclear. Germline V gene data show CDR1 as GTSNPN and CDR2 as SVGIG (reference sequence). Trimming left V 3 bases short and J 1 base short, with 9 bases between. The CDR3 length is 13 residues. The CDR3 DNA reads TGTGCCTGGAGGGATCGGGGGAACACTGAAGCTTTCTTT. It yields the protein CAWRDRGNTEAFF.

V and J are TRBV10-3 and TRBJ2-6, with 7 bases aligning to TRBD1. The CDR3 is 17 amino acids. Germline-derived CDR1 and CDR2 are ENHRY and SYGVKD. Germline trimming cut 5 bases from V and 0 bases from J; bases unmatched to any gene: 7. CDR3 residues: CAISRTGSSSGANVLTF. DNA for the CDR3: TGTGCCATCAGTCGGACAGGTTCTTCCTCTGGGGCCAACGTCCTGACTTTC.

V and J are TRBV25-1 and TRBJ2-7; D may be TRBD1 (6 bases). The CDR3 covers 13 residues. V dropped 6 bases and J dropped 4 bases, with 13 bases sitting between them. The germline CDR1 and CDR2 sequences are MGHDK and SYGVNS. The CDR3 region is CASSIGQLYEQYF. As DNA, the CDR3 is TGTGCCAGCAGCATCGGACAGTTATACGAGCAGTACTTC.

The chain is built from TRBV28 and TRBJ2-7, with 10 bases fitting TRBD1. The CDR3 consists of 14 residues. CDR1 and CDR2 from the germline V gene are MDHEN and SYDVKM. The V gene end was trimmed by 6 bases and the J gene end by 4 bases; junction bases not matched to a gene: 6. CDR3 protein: CASSPGQGLYEQYF. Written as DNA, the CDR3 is TGTGCCAGCAGCCCGGGACAGGGGTTATACGAGCAGTACTTC.

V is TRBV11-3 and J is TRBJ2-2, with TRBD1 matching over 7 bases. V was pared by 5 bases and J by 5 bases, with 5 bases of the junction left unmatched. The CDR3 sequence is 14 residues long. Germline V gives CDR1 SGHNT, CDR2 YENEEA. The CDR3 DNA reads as TGTGCCAGCAGCACCGACAGGGAAACCGGGGAGCTGTTTTTT. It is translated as CASSTDRETGELFF.

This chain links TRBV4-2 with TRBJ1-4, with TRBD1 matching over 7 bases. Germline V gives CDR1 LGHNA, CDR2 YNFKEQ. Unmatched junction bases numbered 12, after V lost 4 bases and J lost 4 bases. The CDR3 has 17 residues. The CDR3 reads CASSLQVGDRNNEKLFF. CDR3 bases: TGTGCCAGCAGCCTCCAAGTGGGGGACAGAAATAATGAAAAACTGTTTTTT.

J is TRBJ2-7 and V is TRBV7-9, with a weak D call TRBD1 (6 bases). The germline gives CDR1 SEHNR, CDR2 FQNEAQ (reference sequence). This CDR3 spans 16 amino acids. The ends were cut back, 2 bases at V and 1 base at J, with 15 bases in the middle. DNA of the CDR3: TGTGCCAGCAGCTTATATCAGGGGTGGGAATCCTACGAGCAGTACTTC. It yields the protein CASSLYQGWESYEQYF.

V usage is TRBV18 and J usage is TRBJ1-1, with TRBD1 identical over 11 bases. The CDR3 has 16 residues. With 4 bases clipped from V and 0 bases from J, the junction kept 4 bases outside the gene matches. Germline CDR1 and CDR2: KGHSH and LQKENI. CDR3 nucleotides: TGTGCCAGCTCACGAGGACAGGGGGCGATGAACACTGAAGCTTTCTTT. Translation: CASSRGQGAMNTEAFF.

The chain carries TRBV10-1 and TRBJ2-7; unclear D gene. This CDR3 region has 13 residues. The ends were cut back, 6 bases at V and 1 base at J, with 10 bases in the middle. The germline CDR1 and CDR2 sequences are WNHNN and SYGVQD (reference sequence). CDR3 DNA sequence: TGCGCCAGCAGCGCTGGTAGTTCCTACGAGCAGTACTTC. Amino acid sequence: CASSAGSSYEQYF.

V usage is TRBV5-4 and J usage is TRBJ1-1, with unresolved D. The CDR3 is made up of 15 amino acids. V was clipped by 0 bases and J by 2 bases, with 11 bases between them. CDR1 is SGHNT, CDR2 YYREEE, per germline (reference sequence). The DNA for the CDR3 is TGTGCCAGCAGCTTGGCCGGGAGGTTCAACACTGAAGCTTTCTTT. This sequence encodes CASSLAGRFNTEAFF.

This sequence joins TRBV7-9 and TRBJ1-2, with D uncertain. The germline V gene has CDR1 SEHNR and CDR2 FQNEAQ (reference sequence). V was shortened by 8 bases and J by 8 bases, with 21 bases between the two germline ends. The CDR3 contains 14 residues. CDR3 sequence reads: CASLGGSRIGGYTF. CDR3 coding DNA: TGTGCCAGCTTGGGAGGGTCGCGCATTGGGGGCTACACCTTC.

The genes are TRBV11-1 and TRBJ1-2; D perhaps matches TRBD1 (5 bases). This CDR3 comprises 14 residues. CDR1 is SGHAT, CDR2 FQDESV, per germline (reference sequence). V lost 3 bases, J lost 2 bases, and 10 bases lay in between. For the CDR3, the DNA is TGTGCCAGCAGCTTGGGACTGATGAACTATGGCTACACCTTC. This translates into CASSLGLMNYGYTF.